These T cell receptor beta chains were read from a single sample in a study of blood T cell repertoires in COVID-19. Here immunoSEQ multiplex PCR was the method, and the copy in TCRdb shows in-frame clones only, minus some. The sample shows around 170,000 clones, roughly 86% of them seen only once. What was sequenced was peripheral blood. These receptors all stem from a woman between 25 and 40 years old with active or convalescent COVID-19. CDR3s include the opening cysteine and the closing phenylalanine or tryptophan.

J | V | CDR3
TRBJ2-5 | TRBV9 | CASSVEGGTQYF
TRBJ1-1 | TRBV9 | CASSAPAANTEAFF
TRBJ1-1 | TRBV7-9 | CASSTQDKDTEAFF
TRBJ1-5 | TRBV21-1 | CASSKALPGQGAGYSNQPQHF
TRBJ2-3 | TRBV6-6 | CASSYSPGGQTDTQYF
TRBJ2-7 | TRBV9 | CASRVHLAVPGRGTSYEQYF
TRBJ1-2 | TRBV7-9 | CASSLRGQEGVGYGYTF
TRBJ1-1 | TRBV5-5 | CASSFNRVDTEAFF
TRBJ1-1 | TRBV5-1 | CASSSSDTGDTEAFF
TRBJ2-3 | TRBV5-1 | CASRPGDTTDTQYF
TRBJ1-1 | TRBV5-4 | CASSKQGALVNTEAFF
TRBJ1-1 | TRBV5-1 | CASSFTGESEAFF
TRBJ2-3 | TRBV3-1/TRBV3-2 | CASPKGRRGNTDTQYF
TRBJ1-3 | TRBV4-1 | CASSQGASGNTIYF
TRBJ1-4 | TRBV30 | CAWSIRSQEKLFF
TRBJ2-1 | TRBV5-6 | CASSGGGSGYNEQFF
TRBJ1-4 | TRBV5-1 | CASSLGGQPNEKLFF
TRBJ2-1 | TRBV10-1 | CASSEFRDLKGWQFF
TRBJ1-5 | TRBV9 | CASSPRESPPDQPQHF
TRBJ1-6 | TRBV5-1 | CASSLVALNNSPLHF
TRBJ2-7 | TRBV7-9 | CASSPSGRLREQYF
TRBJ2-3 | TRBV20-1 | CSASGLATDTQYF
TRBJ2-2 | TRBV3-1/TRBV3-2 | CASSLWTGSNTGELFF
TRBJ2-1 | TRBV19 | CASSIGSRSYNEQFF
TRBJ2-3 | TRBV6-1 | CASRGQGIGTDTQYF
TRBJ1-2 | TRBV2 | CASRARTGYGYTF
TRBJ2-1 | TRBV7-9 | CASSFQRGSYNEQFF
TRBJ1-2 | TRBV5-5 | CASSLVRDRNTF
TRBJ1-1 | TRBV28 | CASSLRGNTEAFF
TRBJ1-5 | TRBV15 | CATSTTQGNQPQHF
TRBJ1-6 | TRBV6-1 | CASSERETLTPLHF
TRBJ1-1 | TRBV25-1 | CASSLTGPRGTEAFF
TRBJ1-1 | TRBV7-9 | CASSLFGLNTEAFF
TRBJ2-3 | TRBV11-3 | CASSLRADTQYF
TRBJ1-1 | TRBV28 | CASTSSFTEAFF
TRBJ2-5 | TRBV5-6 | CASSLDSLAVLKETQYF
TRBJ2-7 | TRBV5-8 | CASSTLDRKEEQYF
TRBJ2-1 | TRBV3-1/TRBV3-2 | CASSLIVRREQFF
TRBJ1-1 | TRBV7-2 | CASSLVRGNTEAFF
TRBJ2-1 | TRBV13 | CASSLSQGAVDEQFF
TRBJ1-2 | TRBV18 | CASSRDMSGYTF
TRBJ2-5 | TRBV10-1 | CATSRAGAAETQYF
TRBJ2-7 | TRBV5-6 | CASSLAAHSYEQYF
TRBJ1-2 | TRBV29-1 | CSVVGGDTYGYTF
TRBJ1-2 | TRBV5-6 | CASEGGEYGYTF
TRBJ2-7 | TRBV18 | CASSPGGYEQYF
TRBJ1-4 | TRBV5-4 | CASSLRQNEKLFF
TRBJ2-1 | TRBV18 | CASSPSERGFYNEQFF
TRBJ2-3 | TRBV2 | CASNPSGLGADTQYF